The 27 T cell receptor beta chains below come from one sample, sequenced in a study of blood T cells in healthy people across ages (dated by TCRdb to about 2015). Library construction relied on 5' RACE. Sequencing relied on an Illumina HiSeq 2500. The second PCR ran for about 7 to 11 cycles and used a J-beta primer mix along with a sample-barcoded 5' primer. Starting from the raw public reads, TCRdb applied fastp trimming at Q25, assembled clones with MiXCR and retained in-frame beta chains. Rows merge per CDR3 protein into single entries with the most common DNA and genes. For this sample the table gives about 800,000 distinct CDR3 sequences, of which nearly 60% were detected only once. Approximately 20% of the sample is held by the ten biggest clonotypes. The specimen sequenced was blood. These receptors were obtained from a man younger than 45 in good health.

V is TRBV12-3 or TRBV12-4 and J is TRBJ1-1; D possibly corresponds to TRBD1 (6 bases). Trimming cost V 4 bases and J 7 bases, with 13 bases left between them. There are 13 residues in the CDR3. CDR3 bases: TGTGCCAGCAGTTCTTCAGGGGCGGATGAAGCTTTCTTT. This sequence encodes CASSSSGADEAFF.

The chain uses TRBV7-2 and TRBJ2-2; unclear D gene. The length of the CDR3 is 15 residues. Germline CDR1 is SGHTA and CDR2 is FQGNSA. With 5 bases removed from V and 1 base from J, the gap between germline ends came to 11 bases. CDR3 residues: CASSTEAGNTGELFF. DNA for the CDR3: TGTGCCAGCAGCACAGAGGCAGGGAACACCGGGGAGCTGTTTTTT.

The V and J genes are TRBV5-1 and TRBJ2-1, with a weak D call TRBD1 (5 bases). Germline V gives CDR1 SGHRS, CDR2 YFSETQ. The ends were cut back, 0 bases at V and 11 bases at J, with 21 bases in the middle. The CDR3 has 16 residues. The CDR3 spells CASSLEGQALRGQQFF. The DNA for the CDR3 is TGCGCCAGCAGCTTGGAAGGGCAGGCCCTTAGGGGTCAGCAGTTCTTC.

This chain's CDR3 is CAWSLRQGGNIQYF. DNA of the CDR3: TGTGCCTGGAGTCTCCGACAGGGAGGAAACATTCAGTACTTC. This chain uses TRBV30 with TRBJ2-4; maybe TRBD1 (7 bases). V dropped 2 bases and J dropped 6 bases, with 14 bases sitting between them. Germline V gene sequence: CDR1 GTSNPN, CDR2 SVGIG (reference sequence). This CDR3 contains 14 residues.

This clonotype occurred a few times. The CDR3 DNA is TGCAGCGTTGGTGGGAGAGGGTATGAGCAGTTCTTC. It is translated as CSVGGRGYEQFF. This rearrangement joins TRBV29-1 to TRBJ2-1, with a weak D call TRBD2 (5 bases). V lost 4 bases to trimming and J lost 8 bases, with 12 bases between them. Germline V gene data show CDR1 as SQVTM and CDR2 as ANQGSEA. This CDR3 is 12 amino acids long.

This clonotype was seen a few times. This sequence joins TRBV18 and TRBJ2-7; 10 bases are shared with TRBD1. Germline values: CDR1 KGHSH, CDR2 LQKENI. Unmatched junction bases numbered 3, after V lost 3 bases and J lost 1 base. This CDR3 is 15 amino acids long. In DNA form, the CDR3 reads TGTGCCAGCTCACCTCCGGGACAGGGGTCCTACGAGCAGTACTTC. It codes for CASSPPGQGSYEQYF.

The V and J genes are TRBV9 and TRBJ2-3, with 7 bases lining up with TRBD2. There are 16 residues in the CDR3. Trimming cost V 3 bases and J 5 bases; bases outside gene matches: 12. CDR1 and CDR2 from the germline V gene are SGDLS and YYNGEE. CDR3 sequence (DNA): TGTGCCAGCAGCGCAAAAGGGTGGGGGGGTATAGATACGCAGTATTTT. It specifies CASSAKGWGGIDTQYF. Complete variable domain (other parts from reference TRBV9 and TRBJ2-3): DSGVTQTPKHLITATGQRVTLRCSPRSGDLSVYWYQQSLDQGLQFLIQYYNGEERAKGNILERFSAQQFPDLHSELNLSSLELGDSALYFCASSAKGWGGIDTQYFGPGTRLTVL.

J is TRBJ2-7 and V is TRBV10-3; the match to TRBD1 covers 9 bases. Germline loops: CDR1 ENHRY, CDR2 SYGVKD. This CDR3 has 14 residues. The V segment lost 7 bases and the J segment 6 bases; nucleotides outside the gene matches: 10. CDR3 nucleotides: TGTGCCATCATGAGGGACAGGGACTCGGGCGAGCAGTACTTC. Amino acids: CAIMRDRDSGEQYF.

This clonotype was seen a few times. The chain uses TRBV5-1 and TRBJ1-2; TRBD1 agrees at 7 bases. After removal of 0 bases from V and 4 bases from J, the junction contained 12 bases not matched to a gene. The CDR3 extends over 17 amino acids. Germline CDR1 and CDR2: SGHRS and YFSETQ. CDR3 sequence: CASSLDLTGAPFYGYTF. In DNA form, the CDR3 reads TGCGCCAGCAGCTTGGATCTAACAGGGGCACCCTTCTATGGCTACACCTTC. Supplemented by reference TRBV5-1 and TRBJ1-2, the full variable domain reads KAGVTQTPRYLIKTRGQQVTLSCSPISGHRSVSWYQQTPGQGLQFLFEYFSETQRNKGNFPGRFSGRQFSNSRSEMNVSTLELGDSALYLCASSLDLTGAPFYGYTFGSGTRLTVV.

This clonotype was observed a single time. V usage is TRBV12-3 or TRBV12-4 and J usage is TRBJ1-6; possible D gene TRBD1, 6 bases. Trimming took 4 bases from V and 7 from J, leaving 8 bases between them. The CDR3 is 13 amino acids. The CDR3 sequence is CASSSTGNSPLHF. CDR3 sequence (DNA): TGTGCCAGCAGTTCAACAGGGAATTCACCCCTCCACTTT.

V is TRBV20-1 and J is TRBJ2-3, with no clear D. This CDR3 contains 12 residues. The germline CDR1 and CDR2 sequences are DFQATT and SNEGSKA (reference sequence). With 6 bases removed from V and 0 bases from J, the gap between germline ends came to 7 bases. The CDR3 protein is CSAASSTDTQYF. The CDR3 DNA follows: TGCAGTGCCGCGTCTAGCACAGATACGCAGTATTTT.

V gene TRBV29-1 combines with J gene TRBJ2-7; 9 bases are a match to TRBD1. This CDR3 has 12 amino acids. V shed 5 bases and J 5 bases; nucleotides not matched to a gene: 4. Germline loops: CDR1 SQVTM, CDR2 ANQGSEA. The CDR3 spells CSVRDREHEQYF. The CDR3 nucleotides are TGCAGCGTTAGGGACAGGGAGCACGAGCAGTACTTC.

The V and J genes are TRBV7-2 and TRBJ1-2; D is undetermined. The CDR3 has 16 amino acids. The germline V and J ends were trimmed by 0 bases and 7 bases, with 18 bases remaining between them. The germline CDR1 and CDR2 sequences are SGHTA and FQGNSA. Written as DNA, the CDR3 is TGTGCCAGCAGCTTAGCCCCCCTGGGCACCACTTCTGGCTACACCTTC. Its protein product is CASSLAPLGTTSGYTF.

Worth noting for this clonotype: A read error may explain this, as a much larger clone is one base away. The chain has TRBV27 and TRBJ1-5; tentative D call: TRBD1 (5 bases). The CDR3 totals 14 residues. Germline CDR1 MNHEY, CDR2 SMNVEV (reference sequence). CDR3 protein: CASGQGTNHQPRHF. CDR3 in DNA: TGTGCCAGCGGGCAGGGAACCAATCATCAGCCCCGGCATTTT.

CDR3 amino acids: CASSQSRSVPYEQYF. CDR3 coding DNA: TGCGCCAGCAGCCAATCCCGGTCCGTTCCCTACGAGCAGTACTTC. The J gene is TRBJ2-7, the V gene TRBV4-3; D uncertain. This CDR3 has 15 residues. The germline V gene has CDR1 LGHNA and CDR2 YSLEER. V was pared by 2 bases and J by 2 bases, with 13 bases between.

The CDR3 sequence: CASLLPGQGVYEQYF. CDR3 nucleotide sequence: TGTGCCAGCCTTCTTCCGGGACAGGGTGTCTACGAGCAGTACTTC. The chain carries TRBV6-2 or TRBV6-3 and TRBJ2-7; 9 bases fit TRBD1. The CDR3 runs to 15 residues. The junction had 11 bases not matched to a gene; V was cut back by 8 bases and J by 3 bases. Germline CDR1 and CDR2: MNHEY and SVGEGT.

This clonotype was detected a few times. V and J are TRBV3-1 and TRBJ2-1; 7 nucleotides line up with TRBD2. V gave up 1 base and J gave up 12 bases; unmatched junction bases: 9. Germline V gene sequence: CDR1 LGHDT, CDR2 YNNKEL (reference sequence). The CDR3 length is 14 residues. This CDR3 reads CASSQGPTSEGQFF. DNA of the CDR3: TGTGCCAGCAGCCAAGGTCCTACTAGCGAGGGGCAGTTCTTC.

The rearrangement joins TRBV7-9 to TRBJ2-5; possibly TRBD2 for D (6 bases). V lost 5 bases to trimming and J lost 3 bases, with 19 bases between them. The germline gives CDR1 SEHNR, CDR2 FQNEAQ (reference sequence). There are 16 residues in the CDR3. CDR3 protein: CASSTIPSAREETQYF. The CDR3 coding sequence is TGTGCCAGCAGCACCATTCCTAGCGCGAGAGAAGAGACCCAGTACTTC.

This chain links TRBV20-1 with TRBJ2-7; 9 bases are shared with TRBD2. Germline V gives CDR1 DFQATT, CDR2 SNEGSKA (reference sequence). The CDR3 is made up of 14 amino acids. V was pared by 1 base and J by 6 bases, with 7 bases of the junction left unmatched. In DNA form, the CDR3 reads TGCAGTGCTAGAGGCCGCGGGAGGGAGCTCGAGCAGTACTTC. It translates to CSARGRGRELEQYF.

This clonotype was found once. The CDR3: CASSYGALGSEQYF. The CDR3 DNA is TGTGCCAGCAGTTACGGGGCATTAGGGAGCGAGCAGTACTTC. The V call is TRBV6-6, the J call TRBJ2-4; D is perhaps TRBD1 or TRBD2 (5 bases each). The end of the DNA aligns better with TRBJ2-7, so the J call may be wrong. There are 14 residues in the CDR3. In germline, CDR1 is MNHNY, CDR2 SVGAGI (reference sequence).

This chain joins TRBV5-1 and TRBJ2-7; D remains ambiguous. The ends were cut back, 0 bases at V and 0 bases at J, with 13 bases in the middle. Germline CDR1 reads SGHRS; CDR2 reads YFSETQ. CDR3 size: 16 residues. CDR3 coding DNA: TGCGCCAGCAGCTTGGAGGCAGCCCTAAGCTCCTACGAGCAGTACTTC. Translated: CASSLEAALSSYEQYF.

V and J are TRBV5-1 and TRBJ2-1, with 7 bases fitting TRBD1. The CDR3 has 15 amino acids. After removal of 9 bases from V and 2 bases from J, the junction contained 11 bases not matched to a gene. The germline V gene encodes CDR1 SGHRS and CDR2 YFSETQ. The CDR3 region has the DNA TGCGCCACAAGGGGCCTAGGGGGCGCCTACAATGAGCAGTTCTTC. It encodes CATRGLGGAYNEQFF.

CDR3 loop: CASSLPTTGEAFF. The DNA of the CDR3 is TGTGCCAGCAGCCTACCAACAACAGGGGAAGCTTTCTTT. The chain has TRBV7-2 and TRBJ1-1; the D gene is possibly TRBD1 (6 bases). V lost 5 bases and J 8 bases, leaving 15 bases between the germline ends. CDR3 length: 13 residues. Per germline, CDR1 SGHTA and CDR2 FQGNSA.

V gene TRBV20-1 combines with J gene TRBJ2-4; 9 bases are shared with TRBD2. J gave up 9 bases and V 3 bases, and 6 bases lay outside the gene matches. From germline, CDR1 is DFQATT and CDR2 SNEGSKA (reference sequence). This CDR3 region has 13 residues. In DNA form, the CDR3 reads TGCAGTGCTAGCCTCGGTAGCGGGGGCATTCAGTACTTC. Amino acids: CSASLGSGGIQYF.

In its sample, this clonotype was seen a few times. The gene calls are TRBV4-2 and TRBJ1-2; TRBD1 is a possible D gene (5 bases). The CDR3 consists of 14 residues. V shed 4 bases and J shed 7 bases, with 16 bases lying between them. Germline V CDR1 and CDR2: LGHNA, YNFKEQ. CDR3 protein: CASSLRTDGGGYTF. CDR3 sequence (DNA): TGTGCCAGCAGCCTCCGTACCGACGGGGGTGGCTACACCTTC.

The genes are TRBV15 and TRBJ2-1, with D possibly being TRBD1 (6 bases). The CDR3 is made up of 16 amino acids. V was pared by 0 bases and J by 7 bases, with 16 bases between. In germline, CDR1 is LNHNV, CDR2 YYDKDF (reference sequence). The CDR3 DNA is TGTGCCACCAGCAGAGACCGAACAACAGGGATGAATGAGCAGTTCTTC. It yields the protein CATSRDRTTGMNEQFF.

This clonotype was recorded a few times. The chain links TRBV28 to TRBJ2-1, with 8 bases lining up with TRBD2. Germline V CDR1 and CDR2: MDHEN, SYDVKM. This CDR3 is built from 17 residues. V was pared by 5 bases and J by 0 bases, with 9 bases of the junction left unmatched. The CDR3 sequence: CASSKAGLALSYNEQFF. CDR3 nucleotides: TGTGCCAGCAGTAAGGCCGGACTAGCCCTCTCCTACAATGAGCAGTTCTTC.